The T cell receptor beta chain described here comes from a study of graft-versus-host responses after intestinal transplantation. Concerning this clone itself: No antigen is known for it.

The study's findings and limits: Within the allografts of patients who had graft-donor T cell macrochimerism, graft-versus-host to host-versus-graft clonal ratios were high.

The table came from immunoSEQ multiplex PCR; TCRdb's copy has only in-frame clones and leaves some out. Here the sample spans just over 15,000 clones, around 87% being singletons. Germline V gene data show CDR1 as MNHEY and CDR2 as SVGAGI. Trimming cost V 2 bases and J 0 bases, with 7 bases left between them. CDR3 length: 14 amino acids. This chain connects TRBV6-5 to TRBJ2-5; D is uncertain. The clonotype comes from a human patient who received an intestinal transplant, so some T cells may come from the graft donor. The sequences come from bone marrow, collected more than 120 days after intestinal transplantation. The CDR3 is CASSYQSDQETQYF. The DNA of the CDR3 is TGTGCCAGCAGTTACCAATCGGACCAAGAGACCCAGTACTTC.